This entry concerns a single T cell receptor (beta chain). This record belongs to a study of CD8 T cells in Susac syndrome. CDR1 and CDR2 (germline): PRHDT, FYEKMQ (reference sequence). CDR3 length equals 14 residues. Trimming cost V 3 bases and J 0 bases, with 8 bases left between them. Random hexamers were used to reverse transcribe an amount of roughly 0.5 to 1 ug RNA. TCRdb fed the immunoSEQ multiplex PCR reads into MiXCR, producing one record per CDR3 protein. Of about 130,000 distinct CDR3 sequences listed, around 93% were seen once; the top ten hold 0.18%. Sequencing was carried out using CD8+ T cells from PBMCs. The TCR sequence derives from a human donor with Susac syndrome. The chain recombines TRBV13 with TRBJ1-1; D uncertain. This CDR3 reads CASSFQDLNTEAFF. The CDR3 coding sequence is TGTGCCAGCAGCTTCCAGGACCTGAACACTGAAGCTTTCTTT.